This T cell receptor (beta chain) is drawn from a study of blood T cell repertoires in COVID-19. With V trimmed by 4 bases and J by 6 bases, 6 bases remained unmatched. Germline-derived CDR1 and CDR2 are SQVTM and ANQGSEA. The CDR3 contains 15 residues. The repertoire was sequenced with immunoSEQ multiplex PCR; TCRdb's copy has only in-frame clones and lacks some. This sample has 200,000 or so clones, with roughly 80% found just once. Source material: PBMCs or T cells enriched from blood (not recorded which). V gene TRBV29-1 combines with J gene TRBJ2-2; 12 bases fit TRBD1. The sequence was obtained from a man aged 40-50 years who had recovered from COVID-19. The chain's CDR3 is CSVAGTGGVAGELFF. Here the CDR3 DNA reads TGCAGCGTTGCCGGGACAGGGGGCGTTGCCGGGGAGCTGTTTTTT.